A selection of T cell receptor beta chains follows, all from one sample in a study of blood T cells in healthy people across ages. In TCRdb, the 5' RACE reads were re-called with MiXCR into one record per CDR3 protein. The sample lists hundreds of thousands of distinct CDR3 sequences, around 50% occurring once. The source material was blood. All receptors derive from a woman older than 75 in good health. Both conserved end residues are part of each CDR3. Each record gives: clone size, D gene, V gene, J gene, CDR3 DNA, CDR3 protein. The D gene is left open where the match is weak. The size field is filled for only some rows; it gives once, few, many or a size class.

>.|TRBD1|TRBV10-3|TRBJ1-1
TGTGCCATCAAGACAGGGATGAACACTGAAGCTTTCTTT
CAIKTGMNTEAFF
>many|.|TRBV20-1|TRBJ2-1
TGCAGTGCTAGGGGGGACACTGCTAATGTTTACAATGAGCAGTTCTTC
CSARGDTANVYNEQFF
>.|.|TRBV2|TRBJ1-5
TGTGCCAGCAGTGGAGAAACAGTCAATCAGCCCCAGCATTTT
CASSGETVNQPQHF
>many|.|TRBV7-9|TRBJ2-1
TGTGCCAGCAGTCCGGTTGGCAGGATCAATGAGCAGTTCTTC
CASSPVGRINEQFF
>.|.|TRBV20-1|TRBJ2-2
TGCAGTGCCTGGGATACCCAGAACACCGGGGAGCTGTTTTTT
CSAWDTQNTGELFF
>once|TRBD1|TRBV6-1|TRBJ2-7
TGTGCCAGCAGGTCAGGGGGAACCTACAATGAGCAGTACTTC
CASRSGGTYNEQYF
>.|.|TRBV14|TRBJ2-1
TGTGCCAGCAGCCACCCCAGGGTTCTTTACAATGAGCAGTTCTTC
CASSHPRVLYNEQFF
>.|.|TRBV7-9|TRBJ2-1
TGTGCCAGCAGCTTAGTTACCAGTCACAATGAGCAGTTCTTC
CASSLVTSHNEQFF
>many|.|TRBV29-1|TRBJ2-7
TGCAGCGTCGCAGGGAGGTACGAGCAGTACTTC
CSVAGRYEQYF
>few|.|TRBV6-2/TRBV6-3|TRBJ2-1
TGTGCCAGCGCCCGGGACCCAAAATCTGGCAATGAGCAGTTCTTC
CASARDPKSGNEQFF
>once|TRBD2|TRBV7-9|TRBJ2-3
TGTGCCAGCAGCTTAGCAGCGGGGGGGCGTATAGATACGCAGTATTTT
CASSLAAGGRIDTQYF
>.|.|TRBV9|TRBJ1-1
TGTGCCAGCAGCCGAAGTACGTCTGAAGCTTTCTTT
CASSRSTSEAFF
>.|.|TRBV10-1|TRBJ2-5
TGCGCCAGCAGCGGTCGCCGATCTCACAATGAGCAGTACTTC
CASSGRRSHNEQYF
>.|TRBD2|TRBV20-1|TRBJ2-5
TGCAGTGCTAGAGAGGGAGGGACCCAAGAGACCCAGTACTTC
CSAREGGTQETQYF
>.|TRBD1|TRBV20-1|TRBJ1-1
TGCAGTGCTAGTAGGGCAGGGGGAGGCACTGAAGCTTTCTTT
CSASRAGGGTEAFF
>.|TRBD1|TRBV10-3|TRBJ1-2
TGTGCCATCAGTGAGCCGACAGGGGGTATGGGCTACACCTTC
CAISEPTGGMGYTF
>.|.|TRBV2|TRBJ2-5
TGTGCCAGCAAGGCGGTGGAGACCCAGTACTTC
CASKAVETQYF
>many|TRBD1|TRBV7-9|TRBJ2-4
TGTGCCAGCAGCTTAAATGTGGACAGGCGGGCCAAAAACATTCAGTACTTC
CASSLNVDRRAKNIQYF
>.|.|TRBV24-1|TRBJ2-7
TGTGCCACCCAGTCGACGGGCGACGACCCCAATGAGCAGTACTTC
CATQSTGDDPNEQYF
>.|TRBD1|TRBV10-3|TRBJ1-4
TGTGCCTCTTACTCTACAGGGGCCCGACCAACTAATGAAAAACTGTTTTTT
CASYSTGARPTNEKLFF
>.|.|TRBV4-3|TRBJ2-5
TGCGCCAGCAGCCAAGAAGGGAGGGAGACCCAGTACTTC
CASSQEGRETQYF
>many|.|TRBV2|TRBJ1-2
TGTGCCAGCACGGGGGTTTTTGGCTACACCTTC
CASTGVFGYTF
>many|.|TRBV7-9|TRBJ2-1
TGTGCCAGCAGCTTAGGTGCTGGGGGGTTGGTCGATGAGCAGTTCTTC
CASSLGAGGLVDEQFF
>.|.|TRBV5-1|TRBJ2-7
TGCGCCAGCAGCGTTGGGGGGCCATTTGGTTGGTACTTC
CASSVGGPFGWYF
>few|.|TRBV7-9|TRBJ2-7
TGTGCCAGCAGCCCCGGGGACAACTACGAGCAGTACTTC
CASSPGDNYEQYF
>.|.|TRBV20-1|TRBJ1-2
TGCAGTACTACTCCCGGGACAAACGGCTGCACCTTC
CSTTPGTNGCTF
>.|TRBD1|TRBV7-9|TRBJ2-5
TGTGCCAGCAGCCCCTTTAAGACAGGGGCGGGAGAGACCCAGTACTTC
CASSPFKTGAGETQYF
>.|TRBD1|TRBV12-3/TRBV12-4|TRBJ2-5
TGTGCCAGCCGACAGGGGTCTGAGACCCAGTACTTC
CASRQGSETQYF
>.|TRBD2|TRBV10-2|TRBJ2-3
TGCGCCAACAAATCTAGCGGGGGGACAGATACGCAGTATTTT
CANKSSGGTDTQYF
>.|.|TRBV6-5|TRBJ2-1
TGTGCCAGCAGTACTACCGACAGGCCAACTGAGCAGTTCTTC
CASSTTDRPTEQFF
>many|.|TRBV5-1|TRBJ1-2
.
CASSSSTSGYTF
>.|.|TRBV29-1|TRBJ2-7
TGCAGCGTTGGGTGGGGCTCCGGCGAGCAGTACTTC
CSVGWGSGEQYF
>.|.|TRBV7-9|TRBJ2-7
TGTGCCAGCACCCCAAACAGGGACCCCTACGAGCAGTACTTC
CASTPNRDPYEQYF
>many|.|TRBV5-1|TRBJ1-1
TGCGCCAGCAGCTGGCGGGGGCCGACTTCGAACACTGAAGCTTTCTTT
CASSWRGPTSNTEAFF
>.|.|TRBV4-1|TRBJ2-1
TGCGCCAGCAGCCAAGAGGTAGGAGCAGTTAACAATGAGCAGTTCTTC
CASSQEVGAVNNEQFF
>.|TRBD1|TRBV15|TRBJ2-7
TGTGCCACTACCGGGACAGACTCCTACGAGCAGTACTTC
CATTGTDSYEQYF
>.|TRBD1|TRBV2|TRBJ2-7
TGTGCCAACAGTGAAGGGGGCACGAAGGAGTACTTC
CANSEGGTKEYF
>.|TRBD1|TRBV6-2/TRBV6-3|TRBJ2-4
TGTGCCAGCAGTTACAGGGGGCTCGTCATTCAGTACTTC
CASSYRGLVIQYF
>.|TRBD2|TRBV28|TRBJ2-2
TGTGCCGGCAGTTCCCTACCCGGACTAGCGGTGCTCACCGGGGAGCTGTTTTTT
CAGSSLPGLAVLTGELFF
>many|TRBD1|TRBV12-3/TRBV12-4|TRBJ2-5
TGTGCCAGCAGTCCGGACAGGGGTTTAGTGGAGACCCAGTACTTC
CASSPDRGLVETQYF
>many|.|TRBV5-1|TRBJ2-5
TGCGCCAGCAGCTCGCAGGCGGCGGAAGAGACCCAGTACTTC
CASSSQAAEETQYF
>many|.|TRBV20-1|TRBJ2-3
TGCAGTGCCTATGCCCCCGGCGGGACGAGCACAGATACGCAGTATTTT
CSAYAPGGTSTDTQYF